Following are 9 T cell receptor beta chains from one sample sequenced in a study of T cell responses to AZD1222 COVID-19 vaccine. Measured with immunoSEQ multiplex PCR; TCRdb has only the in-frame clones, and not every one. The table has about 75,000 clones, 80% to 90% seen once; the top ten hold roughly 18%. Sequencing used peripheral blood, obtained 28 days after the second AZD1222 dose. The receptors were sampled from an adult who received the AZD1222 COVID-19 vaccine.

The rearrangement joins TRBV19 to TRBJ1-2; the match to TRBD1 covers 8 bases. Trimming removed 5 bases from V and 0 bases from J; junction bases left unmatched: 11. The CDR3 totals 17 residues. CDR1 is LNHDA, CDR2 SQIVND, per germline (reference sequence). The CDR3 DNA sequence: TGTGCCAGTAGTGCCTACAGGGGGACCGACTCTAACTATGGCTACACCTTC. Protein: CASSAYRGTDSNYGYTF.

The CDR3 loop reads CASSELWRGNEQFF. CDR3 coding DNA: TGTGCCAGCAGTGAACTCTGGCGGGGCAATGAGCAGTTCTTC. V and J are TRBV6-1 and TRBJ2-1; possible D gene TRBD2, 6 bases. The V and J ends lost 2 bases and 6 bases respectively, with 11 bases between them. Germline V lookup: CDR1 MNHNS, CDR2 SASEGT. This CDR3 is built from 14 residues.

This rearrangement joins TRBV11-3 to TRBJ1-6; D is uncertain. The V and J ends lost 1 base and 10 bases respectively, with 8 bases between them. Germline loops: CDR1 SGHNT, CDR2 YENEEA. The CDR3 length is 13 residues. CDR3 in amino acids: CASSLVVGSPLHF. CDR3 bases: TGTGCCAGCAGCTTAGTAGTCGGATCACCCCTCCACTTT.

This sequence joins TRBV7-9 and TRBJ2-2; TRBD1 aligns across 7 bases. V trimming: 4 bases; J trimming: 4 bases; junction bases outside the gene matches: 9. Germline-derived CDR1 and CDR2 are SEHNR and FQNEAQ (reference sequence). CDR3 length: 16 amino acids. This CDR3 is CASSSDTGAGTGELFF. CDR3 nucleotides: TGTGCCAGCAGCTCTGATACAGGGGCGGGCACCGGGGAGCTGTTTTTT.

This clone was observed a few times. This sequence joins TRBV2 and TRBJ1-5; 7 bases align to TRBD1. After removal of 6 bases from V and 5 bases from J, the junction contained 7 bases not matched to a gene. This CDR3 region has 14 residues. Per the germline V gene, CDR1 is SNHLY and CDR2 is FYNNEI. Written as DNA, the CDR3 is TGTGCCAGCAGCCCAGACAGGGTAGATCAGCCCCAGCATTTT. Its protein is CASSPDRVDQPQHF.

V and J are TRBV20-1 and TRBJ2-1, with TRBD1 matching 8 bases. CDR3 length: 11 residues. Germline loops: CDR1 DFQATT, CDR2 SNEGSKA (reference sequence). The ends lost 4 bases at V and 15 bases at J; junction bases unmatched: 8. The CDR3 is CSAIVGQAPFF. The CDR3 nucleotides are TGCAGTGCTATCGTGGGACAGGCTCCGTTCTTC.

This clone was counted once. The CDR3 loop is CASSLGGGGYEQYF. The DNA for the CDR3 is TGTGCCAGCAGCTTAGGGGGGGGAGGCTACGAGCAGTACTTC. This rearrangement joins TRBV13 to TRBJ2-7, with a tentative D call TRBD2 (6 bases). The CDR3 is made up of 14 amino acids. The V end was cut by 0 bases, the J end by 3 bases, with 9 bases between. CDR1 is PRHDT, CDR2 FYEKMQ, per germline (reference sequence).

The rearrangement links TRBV14 to TRBJ1-1; D might be TRBD1 (5 bases). The length of the CDR3 is 11 residues. The V gene lost 3 bases and the J gene lost 8 bases, with 7 bases spanning the gap. Germline lookup yields CDR1 SGHDN and CDR2 FVKESK. The DNA of the CDR3 is TGTGCCAGCAGCCAGGCAGGGGAAGCTTTCTTT. This translates into CASSQAGEAFF. The full variable domain, in which reference TRBV14 and TRBJ1-1 provide the parts outside the CDR3, is EAGVTQFPSHSVIEKGQTVTLRCDPISGHDNLYWYRRVMGKEIKFLLHFVKESKQDESGMPNNRFLAERTGGTYSTLKVQPAELEDSGVYFCASSQAGEAFFGQGTRLTVV.

This clone was found a few times. The DNA of the CDR3 is TGTGCCAGCAGCCTCCGGGTGATCGAGCAGTACTTC. Protein: CASSLRVIEQYF. This chain joins TRBV28 and TRBJ2-7; D unresolved. Germline V gives CDR1 MDHEN, CDR2 SYDVKM. Trimming cost V 6 bases and J 6 bases, with 12 bases left between them. This CDR3 comprises 12 residues.